This T cell receptor (beta chain) came from a study of shared clonotypes between healthy human individuals. This clone was detected a few times. Assay runs were performed at deep level. Several immunoSEQ 96-well plates shared each subset's DNA, each plate a replicate. Profiled with immunoSEQ multiplex PCR; TCRdb holds only in-frame clones, not every one. The sample lists approximately 2.5 million clones; over 85% were seen once. The length of the CDR3 is 14 residues. V was trimmed by 3 bases and J by 2 bases, leaving 11 bases between them. Germline V lookup: CDR1 LNHDA, CDR2 SQIVND (reference sequence).

Specimen: naive CD4+ T cells sorted from blood. Subset: CD45RA+ positively selected. The chain combines TRBV19 with TRBJ2-7; D gene unclear. This TCR came from a man aged 18 to 29 in good health. In nucleotides, the CDR3 is TGTGCCAGTAGTATTTTAGTCGGAGCCTACGAGCAGTACTTC. Translation: CASSILVGAYEQYF.